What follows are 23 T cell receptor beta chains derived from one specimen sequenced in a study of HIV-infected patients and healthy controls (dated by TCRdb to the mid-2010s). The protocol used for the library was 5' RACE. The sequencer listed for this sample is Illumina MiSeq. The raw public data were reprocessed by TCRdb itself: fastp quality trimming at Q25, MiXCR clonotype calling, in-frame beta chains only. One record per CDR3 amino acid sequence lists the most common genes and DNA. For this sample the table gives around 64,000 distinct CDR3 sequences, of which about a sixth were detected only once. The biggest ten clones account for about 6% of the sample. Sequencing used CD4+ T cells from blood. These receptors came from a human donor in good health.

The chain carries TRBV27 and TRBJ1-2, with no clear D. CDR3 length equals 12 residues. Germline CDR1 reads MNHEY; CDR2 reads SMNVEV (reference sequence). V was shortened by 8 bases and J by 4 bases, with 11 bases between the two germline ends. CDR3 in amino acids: CASRSAGYGYTF. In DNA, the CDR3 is TGTGCCAGCCGTTCCGCGGGCTATGGCTACACCTTC.

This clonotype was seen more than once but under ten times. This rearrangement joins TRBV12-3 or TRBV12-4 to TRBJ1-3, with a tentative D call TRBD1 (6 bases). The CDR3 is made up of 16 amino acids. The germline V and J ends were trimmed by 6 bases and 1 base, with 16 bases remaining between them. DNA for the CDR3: TGTGCCAGCAGACACAACAGGGCTAAGTCTGGAAACACCATATATTTT. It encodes CASRHNRAKSGNTIYF.

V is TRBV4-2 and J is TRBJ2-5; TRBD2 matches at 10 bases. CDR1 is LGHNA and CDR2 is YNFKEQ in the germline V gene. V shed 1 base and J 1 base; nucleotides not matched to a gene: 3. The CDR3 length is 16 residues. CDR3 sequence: CASSQGIAGGQETQYF. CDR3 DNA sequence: TGTGCCAGCAGCCAAGGCATAGCGGGGGGCCAAGAGACCCAGTACTTC.

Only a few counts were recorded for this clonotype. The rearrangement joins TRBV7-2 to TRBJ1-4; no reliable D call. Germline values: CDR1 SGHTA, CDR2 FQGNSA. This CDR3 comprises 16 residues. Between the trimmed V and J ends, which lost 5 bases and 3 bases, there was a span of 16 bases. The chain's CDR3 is CASSAQLTLANEKLFF. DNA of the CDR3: TGTGCCAGCAGCGCCCAATTGACTCTGGCTAATGAAAAACTGTTTTTT.

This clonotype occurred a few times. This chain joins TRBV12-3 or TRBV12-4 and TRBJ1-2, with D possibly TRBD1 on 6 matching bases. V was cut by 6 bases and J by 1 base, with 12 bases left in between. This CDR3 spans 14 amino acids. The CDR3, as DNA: TGTGCCAGCAGGGACACAGGGATTAACTATGGCTACACCTTC. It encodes CASRDTGINYGYTF.

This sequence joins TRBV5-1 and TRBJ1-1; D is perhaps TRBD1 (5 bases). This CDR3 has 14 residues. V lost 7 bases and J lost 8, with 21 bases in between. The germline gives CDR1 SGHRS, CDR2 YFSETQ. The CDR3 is CASHLSGSGTEAFF. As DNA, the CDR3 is TGCGCCAGCCACCTAAGCGGTTCCGGGACGGAAGCTTTCTTT.

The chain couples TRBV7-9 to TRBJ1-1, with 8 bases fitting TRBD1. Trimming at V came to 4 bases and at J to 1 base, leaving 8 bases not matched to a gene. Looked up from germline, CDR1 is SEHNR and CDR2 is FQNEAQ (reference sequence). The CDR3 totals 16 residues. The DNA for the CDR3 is TGTGCCAGCAGCTCCCAGGGGGCGGCTTGGAACACTGAAGCTTTCTTT. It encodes CASSSQGAAWNTEAFF.

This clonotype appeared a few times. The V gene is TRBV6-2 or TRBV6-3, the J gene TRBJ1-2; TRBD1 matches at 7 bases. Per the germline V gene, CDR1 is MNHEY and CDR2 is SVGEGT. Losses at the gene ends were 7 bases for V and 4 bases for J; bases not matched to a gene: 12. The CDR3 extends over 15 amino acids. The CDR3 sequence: CASTIRQGGGYGYTF. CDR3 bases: TGTGCCAGCACCATCAGACAGGGTGGCGGCTATGGCTACACCTTC.

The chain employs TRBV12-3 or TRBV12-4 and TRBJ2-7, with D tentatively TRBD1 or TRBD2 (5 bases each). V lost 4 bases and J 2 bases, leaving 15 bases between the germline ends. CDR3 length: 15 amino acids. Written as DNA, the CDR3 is TGTGCCAGCAGTTCCCGGGGCACTTCGACCTACGAGCAGTACTTC. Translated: CASSSRGTSTYEQYF.

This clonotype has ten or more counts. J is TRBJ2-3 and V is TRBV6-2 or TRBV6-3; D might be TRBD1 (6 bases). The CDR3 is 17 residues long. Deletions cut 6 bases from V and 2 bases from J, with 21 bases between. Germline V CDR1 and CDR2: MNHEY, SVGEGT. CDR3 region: CASRNSPTGTYTDTQYF. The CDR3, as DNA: TGTGCCAGCAGGAATTCCCCGACAGGTACTTACACAGATACGCAGTATTTT.

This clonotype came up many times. CDR3 nucleotides: TGCGCCAGCAGCCAAGGGGCGGGACTAGGCACAGATACGCAGTATTTT. It specifies CASSQGAGLGTDTQYF. The chain couples TRBV4-3 to TRBJ2-3; 8 nucleotides match TRBD2. Trimming took 1 base from V and 1 from J; bases not matched to a gene: 4. CDR3 length equals 16 residues. Germline assignment: CDR1 LGHNA and CDR2 YSLEER.

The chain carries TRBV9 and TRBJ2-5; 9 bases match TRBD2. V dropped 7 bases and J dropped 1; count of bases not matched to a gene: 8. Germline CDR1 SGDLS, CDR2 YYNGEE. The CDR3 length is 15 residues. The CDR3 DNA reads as TGTGCCAGCGGACTGAGCGGGGGGCTCCAAGAGACCCAGTACTTC. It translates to CASGLSGGLQETQYF.

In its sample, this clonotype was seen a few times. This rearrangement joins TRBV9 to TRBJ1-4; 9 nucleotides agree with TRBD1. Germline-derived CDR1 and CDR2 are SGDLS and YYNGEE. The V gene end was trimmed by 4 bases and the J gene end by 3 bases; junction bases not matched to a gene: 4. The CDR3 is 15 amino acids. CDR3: CASSPRDRANEKLFF. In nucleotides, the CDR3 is TGTGCCAGCAGCCCCCGGGACAGGGCTAATGAAAAACTGTTTTTT.

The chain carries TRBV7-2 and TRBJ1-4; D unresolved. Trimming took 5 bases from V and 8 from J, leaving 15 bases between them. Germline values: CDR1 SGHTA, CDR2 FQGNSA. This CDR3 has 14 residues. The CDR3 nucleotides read TGTGCCAGCAGCCCAGAGCCCTTAATGGAAAAACTGTTTTTT. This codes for CASSPEPLMEKLFF.

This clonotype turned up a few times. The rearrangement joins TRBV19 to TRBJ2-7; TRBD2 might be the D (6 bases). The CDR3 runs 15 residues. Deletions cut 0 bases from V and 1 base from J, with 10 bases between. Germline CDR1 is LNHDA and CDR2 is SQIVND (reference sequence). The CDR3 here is CASSIDIGSSYEQYF. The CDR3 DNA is TGTGCCAGTAGTATAGACATCGGGAGTTCCTACGAGCAGTACTTC. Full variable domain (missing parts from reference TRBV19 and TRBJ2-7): DGGITQSPKYLFRKEGQNVTLSCEQNLNHDAMYWYRQDPGQGLRLIYYSQIVNDFQKGDIAEGYSVSREKKESFPLTVTSAQKNPTAFYLCASSIDIGSSYEQYFGPGTRLTVT.

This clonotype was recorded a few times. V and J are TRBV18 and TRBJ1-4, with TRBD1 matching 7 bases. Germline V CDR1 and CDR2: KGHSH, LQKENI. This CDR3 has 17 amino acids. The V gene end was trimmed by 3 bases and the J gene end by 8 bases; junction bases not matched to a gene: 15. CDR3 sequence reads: CASSPKSQAGGGEKLFF. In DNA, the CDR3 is TGTGCCAGCTCACCGAAGTCGCAGGCAGGGGGAGGCGAAAAACTGTTTTTT. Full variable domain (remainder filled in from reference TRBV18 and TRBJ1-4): NAGVMQNPRHLVRRRGQEARLRCSPMKGHSHVYWYRQLPEEGLKFMVYLQKENIIDESGMPKERFSAEFPKEGPSILRIQQVVRGDSAAYFCASSPKSQAGGGEKLFFGSGTQLSVL.

The CDR3 region is CASKQGSGELFF. The CDR3, as DNA: TGTGCCAGCAAACAGGGGTCCGGGGAGCTGTTTTTT. V and J are TRBV6-2 or TRBV6-3 and TRBJ2-2; the match to TRBD1 covers 7 bases. This CDR3 region has 12 residues. The V gene end was trimmed by 7 bases and the J gene end by 6 bases; junction bases not matched to a gene: 2. From germline, CDR1 is MNHEY and CDR2 SVGEGT.

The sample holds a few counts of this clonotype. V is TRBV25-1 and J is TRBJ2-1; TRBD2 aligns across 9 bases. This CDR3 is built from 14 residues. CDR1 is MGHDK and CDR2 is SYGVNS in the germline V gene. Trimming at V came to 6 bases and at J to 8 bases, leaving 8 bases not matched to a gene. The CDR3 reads CASRSGTSSYEQFF. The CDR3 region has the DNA TGTGCCAGCAGATCCGGGACTAGCTCTTATGAGCAGTTCTTC.

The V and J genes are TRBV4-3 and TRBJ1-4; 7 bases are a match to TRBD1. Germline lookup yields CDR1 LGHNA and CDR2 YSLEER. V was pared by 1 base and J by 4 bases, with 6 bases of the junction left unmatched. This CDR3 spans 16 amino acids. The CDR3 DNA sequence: TGCGCCAGCAGCCAAGGCTCGACAGGGATTAATGAAAAACTGTTTTTT. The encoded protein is CASSQGSTGINEKLFF.

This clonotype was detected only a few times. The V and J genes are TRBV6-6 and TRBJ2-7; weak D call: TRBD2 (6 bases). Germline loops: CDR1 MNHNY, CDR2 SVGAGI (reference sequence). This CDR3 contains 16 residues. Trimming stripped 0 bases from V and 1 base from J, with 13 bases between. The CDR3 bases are TGTGCCAGCAGTTACTCGCGGGGACCACGTTCCTACGAGCAGTACTTC. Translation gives CASSYSRGPRSYEQYF.

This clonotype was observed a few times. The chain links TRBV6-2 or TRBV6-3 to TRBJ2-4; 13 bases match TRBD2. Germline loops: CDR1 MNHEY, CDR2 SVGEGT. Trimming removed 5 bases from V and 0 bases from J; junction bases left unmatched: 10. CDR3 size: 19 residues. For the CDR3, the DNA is TGTGCCAGCAGTACAACCGGGACTAGCGGGACCATAGCCAAAAACATTCAGTACTTC. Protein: CASSTTGTSGTIAKNIQYF.

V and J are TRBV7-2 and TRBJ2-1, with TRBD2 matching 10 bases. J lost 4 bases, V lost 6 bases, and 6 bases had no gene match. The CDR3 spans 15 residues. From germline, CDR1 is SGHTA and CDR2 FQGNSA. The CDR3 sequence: CASSRSGGNYNEQFF. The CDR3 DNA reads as TGTGCCAGCAGTCGTAGCGGGGGGAATTACAATGAGCAGTTCTTC.

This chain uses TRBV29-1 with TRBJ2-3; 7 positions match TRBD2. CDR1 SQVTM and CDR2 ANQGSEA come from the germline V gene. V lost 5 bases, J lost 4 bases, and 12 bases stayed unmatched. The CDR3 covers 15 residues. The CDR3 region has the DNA TGCAGCGTTAAAGGGGCGGGAGACGGTCCAGATACGCAGTATTTT. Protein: CSVKGAGDGPDTQYF.